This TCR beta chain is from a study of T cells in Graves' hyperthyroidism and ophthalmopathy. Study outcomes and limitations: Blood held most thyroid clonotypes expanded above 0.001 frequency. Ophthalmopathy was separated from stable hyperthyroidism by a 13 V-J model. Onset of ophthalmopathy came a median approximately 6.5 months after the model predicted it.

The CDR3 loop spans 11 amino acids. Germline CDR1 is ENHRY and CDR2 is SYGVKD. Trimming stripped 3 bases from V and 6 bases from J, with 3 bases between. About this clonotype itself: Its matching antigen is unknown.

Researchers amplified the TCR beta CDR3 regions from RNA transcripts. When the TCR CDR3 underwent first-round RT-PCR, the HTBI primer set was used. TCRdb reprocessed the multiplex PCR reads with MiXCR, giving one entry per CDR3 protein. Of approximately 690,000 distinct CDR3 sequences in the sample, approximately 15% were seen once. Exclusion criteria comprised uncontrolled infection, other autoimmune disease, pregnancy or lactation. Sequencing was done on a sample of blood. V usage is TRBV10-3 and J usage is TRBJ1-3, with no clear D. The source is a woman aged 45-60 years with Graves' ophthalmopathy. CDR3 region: CAISDLNTIYF. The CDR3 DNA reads TGTGCCATCAGTGATTTAAACACCATATATTTT.